This is a list of T cell receptor beta chains from one sample in a study of T cell responses to AZD1222 COVID-19 vaccine. Method: immunoSEQ multiplex PCR; TCRdb's copy keeps in-frame clones and lacks some. Of 65,000 to 100,000 clones in the sample, about 91% were seen once. Material: peripheral blood, obtained 28 days after the second AZD1222 dose. The receptors were gathered from an adult who received the AZD1222 COVID-19 vaccine. The CDR3 runs from the conserved cysteine through the conserved F or W. Each record gives: V gene, J gene, clone size, D gene, CDR3 DNA, CDR3 protein. The D gene is left open where the match is weak. Rows give clone size only sometimes, using once, few, many, or a class for an expanded clone.

TRBV5-4	TRBJ2-7	-	-	TGTGCCAGCAGCGCACCCGGACCCGGAGCGGAGCAGTACTTC	CASSAPGPGAEQYF
TRBV5-4	TRBJ1-6	-	TRBD1	TGTGCCAGCAGACACGATGCCCGGGACAGCTATAATTCACCCCTCCACTTT	CASRHDARDSYNSPLHF
TRBV14	TRBJ1-2	-	TRBD1	TGTGCCAGCAGCCAACAGACAGGGGGCGACCTTGGTGGCTACACCTTC	CASSQQTGGDLGGYTF
TRBV7-6	TRBJ1-4	-	TRBD1	TGTGCCAGCAGCCCCAGACAGGGGTCTAATGAAAAACTGTTTTTT	CASSPRQGSNEKLFF
TRBV7-2	TRBJ2-2	once	-	TGTGCCAGCAGACTACTAGGCCCCGGGGAGCTGTTTTTT	CASRLLGPGELFF
TRBV4-1	TRBJ2-1	few	-	TGCGCCAGCAGCCAAGTGCCGGGACCACCTAACAATGAGCAGTTCTTC	CASSQVPGPPNNEQFF
TRBV28	TRBJ1-2	-	TRBD1	TGTGCCAGCAGGACAGGGGGATCGGTTGATGGCTACACCTTC	CASRTGGSVDGYTF
TRBV28	TRBJ2-5	-	-	TGTGCCAGCAGCCAAGGGCCTTTCGGGGGAACCCAGTACTTC	CASSQGPFGGTQYF
TRBV5-1	TRBJ2-3	-	-	TGCGCCAGCAGCTTGGGGACTGGGGGCGGTACAGATACGCAGTATTTT	CASSLGTGGGTDTQYF
TRBV27	TRBJ2-3	-	TRBD1	TGTGCCAGCAGTATTACAGGGGAAGATACGCAGTATTTT	CASSITGEDTQYF
TRBV5-6	TRBJ2-1	-	-	TGTGCCAGTTCGGCGACTGGAGCTAATGAGCAGTTCTTC	CASSATGANEQFF
TRBV10-1	TRBJ2-1	-	TRBD2	TGCGCCAGCAGTGAAGGCGGGAGGTGGAGGAATGAGCAGTTCTTC	CASSEGGRWRNEQFF
TRBV3-1/TRBV3-2	TRBJ2-3	-	-	TGTGCCAGCAGCCAAGAGCTCACAGATACGCAGTATTTT	CASSQELTDTQYF
TRBV5-1	TRBJ2-5	-	TRBD1	TGCGCCAGCAGCTTCGGACAGGGCTGGGAGACCCAGTACTTC	CASSFGQGWETQYF
TRBV5-4	TRBJ2-1	-	-	TGTGCCAGCAGCTTCCCTCGGGAGAATGAGCAGTTCTTC	CASSFPRENEQFF
TRBV6-4	TRBJ2-1	once	TRBD2	TGTGCCAGCAGGTTAGGATCGGGAGGGCCCTACAATGAGCAGTTCTTC	CASRLGSGGPYNEQFF
TRBV6-5	TRBJ2-2	-	TRBD1	TGTGCCAGCAGTAACGGGCCAGGGGGCCCCGGGGAGCTGTTTTTT	CASSNGPGGPGELFF
TRBV3-1/TRBV3-2	TRBJ2-7	-	TRBD1	TGTGCCAGCAGCCAAGGGGACAGACCCGAGCAGTACTTC	CASSQGDRPEQYF
TRBV7-2	TRBJ2-1	-	-	TGTGCCAGCAGCTTACAGAATGAGCAGTTCTTC	CASSLQNEQFF
TRBV4-2	TRBJ2-7	-	-	TGTGCCAGCAGCCCGAGGGGGGAATGCTACTTC	CASSPRGECYF
TRBV21-1	TRBJ2-3	-	-	TGTGCCAGTAGACAGGGGGCTAAGTATTTT	CASRQGAKYF
TRBV6-5	TRBJ2-7	-	TRBD2	TGTGCCAGCAGCCTCTTGGCGGGAGTCTCTGGGGAGCAGTACTTC	CASSLLAGVSGEQYF
TRBV6-5	TRBJ2-7	-	-	TGTGCCAGCAAAGGTAGACAGACCACCTACGAGCAGTACTTC	CASKGRQTTYEQYF
TRBV27	TRBJ2-7	-	TRBD1	TGTGCCAGCAGTTTATGGGACAGGGCCTACGAGCAGTACTTC	CASSLWDRAYEQYF
TRBV5-6	TRBJ1-5	-	-	TGTGCCAGCAGCTCAGGGGTCTCCAATCAGCCCCAGCATTTT	CASSSGVSNQPQHF
TRBV6-5	TRBJ2-3	-	-	TGTGCCAGCAGTTACCCGTGGGATACGCAGTATTTT	CASSYPWDTQYF
TRBV12-3/TRBV12-4	TRBJ2-5	-	-	TGTGCCAGCAGTTGGGACCAACAAGAGACCCAGTACTTC	CASSWDQQETQYF
TRBV5-1	TRBJ1-1	-	TRBD1	TGCGCCAGCTTGTACAGGGGGAGTCTTACTGAAGCTTTCTTT	CASLYRGSLTEAFF
TRBV7-8	TRBJ2-5	-	-	TGTGCCAGCAGCCCTATGGAGACCCAGTACTTC	CASSPMETQYF
TRBV27	TRBJ2-3	-	-	TGTGCCAGCAGCCTGGCTGACTCCCGGGATACGCAGTATTTT	CASSLADSRDTQYF
TRBV2	TRBJ2-2	-	-	TGTGCCAGCAGAAAAGCAGCTGGGGCAATGACCGGGGAGCTGTTTTTT	CASRKAAGAMTGELFF
TRBV7-2	TRBJ2-7	-	-	TGTGCCAGCAGCTTCGGTCAGGCCTACGAGCAGTACTTC	CASSFGQAYEQYF
TRBV15	TRBJ2-6	-	-	TGTGCCACCAGCAGAGTAGTTGGTGCCTCTGGGGCCAACGTCCTGACTTTC	CATSRVVGASGANVLTF
TRBV15	TRBJ2-4	-	TRBD2	TGTGCCACCAGCAGAGGTTTCCCAGCGGGAGGGCCAAACATTCAGTACTTC	CATSRGFPAGGPNIQYF
TRBV7-2	TRBJ2-2	-	-	TGTGCCAGCAGCTTAAATGACGGGGAGCTGTTTTTT	CASSLNDGELFF
TRBV4-1	TRBJ2-1	once	-	TGCGCCAGCAGCCCAGGGGTGGGCAACAATGAGCAGTTCTTC	CASSPGVGNNEQFF
TRBV15	TRBJ2-2	-	TRBD1	TGTGCCACCAGCCCAGGGGGTCGTCGGATCGCGAACACCGGGGAGCTGTTTTTT	CATSPGGRRIANTGELFF
TRBV18	TRBJ2-3	-	TRBD2	TGTGCCAGCTCACCACCCGGACTAGGGAGCACAGATACGCAGTATTTT	CASSPPGLGSTDTQYF
TRBV29-1	TRBJ2-5	-	TRBD2	TGCTCCCTTGGAGGGGGAGCGGGAGAAGAGACCCAGTACTTC	CSLGGGAGEETQYF
TRBV12-3/TRBV12-4	TRBJ2-5	-	-	TGTGCCAGCAGGACAACCAATGCGGAGACCCAGTACTTC	CASRTTNAETQYF
TRBV19	TRBJ1-5	-	TRBD1	TGTGCCAGTAGTCACAGGGGATACAATCAGCCCCAGCATTTT	CASSHRGYNQPQHF
TRBV5-4	TRBJ1-6	-	TRBD1	TGTGCCAGCAGCTATGGACAGGGAAGGGATAATTCACCCCTCCACTTT	CASSYGQGRDNSPLHF
TRBV4-2	TRBJ2-7	-	TRBD2	TGTGCCAGCAGCCAAGCATCTAGCGGGAGCCTTAATGAGCAGTACTTC	CASSQASSGSLNEQYF
TRBV5-1	TRBJ2-2	-	TRBD1	TGCGCCAGCAGCCTCAACAGGGGCTCCACCGGGGAGCTGTTTTTT	CASSLNRGSTGELFF
TRBV29-1	TRBJ2-5	-	-	TGCAGCGTTGAAGGCGGGCAAGGAGAGACCCAGTACTTC	CSVEGGQGETQYF
TRBV4-2	TRBJ2-2	once	TRBD2	TGTGCCAGCAGCCTAACGACTAGCGGGGCGAACACCGGGGAGCTGTTTTTT	CASSLTTSGANTGELFF
TRBV29-1	TRBJ1-4	-	-	TGCAGCGTTGAAGAGCTGGGGTCTAATGAAAAACTGTTTTTT	CSVEELGSNEKLFF
TRBV7-3	TRBJ2-3	-	-	TGTGCCAGCAGCTTAACCCCCCCGACAGATACGCAGTATTTT	CASSLTPPTDTQYF
TRBV27	TRBJ1-2	-	TRBD1	TGTGCCAGCAGTTCCCCGCCCCCACAGGGGACTAACTATGGCTACACCTTC	CASSSPPPQGTNYGYTF
TRBV11-2	TRBJ2-3	-	-	TGTGCCAGCAGGTTAACGACAGGGACTCAAGATACGCAGTATTTT	CASRLTTGTQDTQYF
TRBV7-9	TRBJ1-4	many	-	TGTGCCAGCAGCCCTACTGGCAGGTTTGGGGAAAAACTGTTTTTT	CASSPTGRFGEKLFF
TRBV5-5	TRBJ1-3	-	-	TGTGCCAGCAGCTTGGAGGTCGGCACCATATATTTT	CASSLEVGTIYF
TRBV27	TRBJ2-7	once	TRBD1	TGTGCCAGCAGGCGCCTTGGACAGGGGAATAACGAGCAGTACTTC	CASRRLGQGNNEQYF
TRBV27	TRBJ1-2	-	-	TGTGCCAGCAGTCCCGACGGCTATGGCTACACCTTC	CASSPDGYGYTF
TRBV9	TRBJ2-7	-	TRBD1	TGTGCCAGCAGCCCCGGTCAGGGACAGACCTACGAGCAGTACTTC	CASSPGQGQTYEQYF
TRBV6-5	TRBJ2-5	-	-	TGTGCCAGCAGTTACTCGGAGGTGGAGACCCAGTACTTC	CASSYSEVETQYF
TRBV5-8	TRBJ1-1	-	-	TGTGCCAGCAGCTTGGATTATCGGGGAAGGGGTAACACTGAAGCTTTCTTT	CASSLDYRGRGNTEAFF
TRBV21-1	TRBJ2-1	-	-	TGTGCCAGTCCCAAGGGGGGGACTGAACTGTACAATGAGCAGTTCTTC	CASPKGGTELYNEQFF
TRBV13	TRBJ1-1	-	-	TGTGCCAGCAGCCCAACATCCCACGGGGTTGTAACTGAAGCTTTCTTT	CASSPTSHGVVTEAFF
TRBV7-9	TRBJ2-5	-	-	TGTGCCAGCAGCTTGGCCGACAGCCAAGAGACCCAGTACTTC	CASSLADSQETQYF